Sequencing of this T cell receptor (beta chain) was carried out in a study of cytomegalovirus exposure and HLA in healthy donors. Study conclusions and caveats: It was reportedly the case that the classifier diagnosed cytomegalovirus status with high specificity and sensitivity. Generally TCR sequences proved uncommon, though certain public TCRs appeared in numerous donors.

To note about this clone: Its antigen remains unidentified.

PCR used 60 Vbeta primers and 13 Jbeta primers. Measured with immunoSEQ multiplex PCR; TCRdb has only the in-frame clones, and not every one. The sample holds some 170,000 clones, roughly 82% seen once. The CDR3 spans 15 residues. The V and J ends lost 4 bases and 7 bases respectively, with 17 bases between them. Per the germline V gene, CDR1 is SGHDN and CDR2 is FVKESK. The chain combines TRBV14 with TRBJ2-1; D may be TRBD1 (5 bases). The receptor's source is a woman between 25 and 40 years old in good health and CMV-seronegative. The sample consisted of PBMCs. CDR3 DNA: TGTGCCAGCAGCCTCGGACATTTTAAGATTAATGAGCAGTTCTTC. It encodes CASSLGHFKINEQFF.